This TCR beta chain emerged from a study of Graves' ophthalmopathy and Graves' hyperthyroidism. This CDR3 comprises 16 residues. Germline V gene lookup returns CDR1 SGHRS and CDR2 YFSETQ. Trimming removed 0 bases from V and 6 bases from J; junction bases left unmatched: 3. Broader study findings: Ophthalmopathy and stable hyperthyroidism were discriminated by a 13-signature model, with about 91% sensitivity and around 77% specificity. Detection in blood was also observed for most expanded thyroid clonotypes above 0.001 frequency.

In regard to this clonotype: No antigen is known for it.

The PBMC fraction was derived from about 9.5 ml of fresh peripheral blood. Investigators amplified TCR beta CDR3 regions from RNA transcripts. An opening RT-PCR round employed HTBI primers and preceded a second-round multiplex PCR. TCRdb reprocessed the multiplex PCR reads with MiXCR, giving one entry per CDR3 protein. The data show hundreds of thousands of distinct CDR3 sequences, 13% to 15% seen once. Sequencing used blood. This chain joins TRBV5-1 and TRBJ2-2, with TRBD1 matching 12 bases. This TCR derives from a woman aged 25 to 39 with Graves' ophthalmopathy. The CDR3 DNA sequence: TGCGCCAGCAGCTTGGTAGGGACAGGGGGCTCCGGGGAGCTGTTTTTT. As protein: CASSLVGTGGSGELFF.